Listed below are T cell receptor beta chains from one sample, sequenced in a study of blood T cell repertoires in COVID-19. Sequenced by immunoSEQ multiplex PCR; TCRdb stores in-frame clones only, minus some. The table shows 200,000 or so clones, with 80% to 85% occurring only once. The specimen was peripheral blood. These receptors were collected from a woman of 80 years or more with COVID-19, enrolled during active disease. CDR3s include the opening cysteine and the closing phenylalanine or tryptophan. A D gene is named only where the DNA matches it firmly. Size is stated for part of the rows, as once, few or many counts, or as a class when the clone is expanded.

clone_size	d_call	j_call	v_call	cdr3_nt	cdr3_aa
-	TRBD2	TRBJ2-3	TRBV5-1	TGCGCCAGCAGCTCGGGACTAGCCTCAGATACGCAGTATTTT	CASSSGLASDTQYF
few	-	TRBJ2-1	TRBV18	TGTGCCAGCTCACCACCGAGACTCTACAATGAGCAGTTCTTC	CASSPPRLYNEQFF
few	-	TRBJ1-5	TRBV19	TGTGCCAGTAAAATAAGGGGCGTAAGCAATCAGCCCCAGCATTTT	CASKIRGVSNQPQHF
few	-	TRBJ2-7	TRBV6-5	TGTGCCAGCAGTTACCACCGGCAGGGAGGTTCCTACGAGCAGTACTTC	CASSYHRQGGSYEQYF
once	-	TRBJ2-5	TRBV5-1	TGCGCCAGCAGCTTGGCCGCAGAAGAGACCCAGTACTTC	CASSLAAEETQYF
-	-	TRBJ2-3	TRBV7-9	TGTGCCAGCAGCACACGCACAGATACGCAGTATTTT	CASSTRTDTQYF
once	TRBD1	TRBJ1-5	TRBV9	TGTGCCAGCAGCGCCGACAGGGGAGGACCCCAGCATTTT	CASSADRGGPQHF
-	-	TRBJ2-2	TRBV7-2	TGTGCCAGCAGCTTCCAGGGGAGAACCGGGGAGCTGTTTTTT	CASSFQGRTGELFF
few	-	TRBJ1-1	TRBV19	TGTGCCAGTAGTAAAAACAGGGAGACTGAAGCTTTCTTT	CASSKNRETEAFF
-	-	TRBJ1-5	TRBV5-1	TGCGCCAGCAGCTTGGAGGGGAATAGCAATCAGCCCCAGCATTTT	CASSLEGNSNQPQHF
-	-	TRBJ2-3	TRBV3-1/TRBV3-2	TGTGCCAGCAGCCACTCAGCAGGTACAGATACGCAGTATTTT	CASSHSAGTDTQYF
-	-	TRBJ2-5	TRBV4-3	TGCGCCAGCAGCCAAGATTTGGGCCCAGAGACCCAGTACTTC	CASSQDLGPETQYF
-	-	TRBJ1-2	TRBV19	TGTGCCAGACCGAAGGAGCTAGTATGCCCCCCGACTAAAGAGGGCTACACCTTC	CARPKELVCPPTKEGYTF
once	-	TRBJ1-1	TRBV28	TGTGCCAGCAGTTTATGGAGGGATAACACTGAAGCTTTCTTT	CASSLWRDNTEAFF
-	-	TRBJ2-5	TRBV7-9	TGTGCCAGCAGCGGCCGGGTTTCGGAGACCCAGTACTTC	CASSGRVSETQYF
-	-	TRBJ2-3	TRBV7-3	TGTGCCAGCAGCCCCTTGTCCTCTAGCACAGATACGCAGTATTTT	CASSPLSSSTDTQYF
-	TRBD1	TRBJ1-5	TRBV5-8	TGTGCCAGCAGCTCCGGGGGACAGCGGGGCAATCAGCCCCAGCATTTT	CASSSGGQRGNQPQHF
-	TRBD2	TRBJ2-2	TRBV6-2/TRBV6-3	TGTGCCAGCAGTTACTCGGCCGGGGGGGCCACCGGGGAGCTGTTTTTT	CASSYSAGGATGELFF